A selection of T cell receptor beta chains follows, all from one sample in a study of T-cell reconstitution after alpha-beta-depleted transplantation in children. TCRdb passed the PCR reads through MiXCR, listing each CDR3 protein once. In the table there are around 530,000 distinct CDR3 sequences, 30% to 35% of which are singletons. The sequencing here drew on PBMCs from the stem cell graft donor, taken from the stem cell graft. The receptor source for this set is a human donor who donated a stem cell graft to a child with aplastic anemia. The CDR3 runs from the conserved cysteine through the conserved F or W. D genes are given only for firm matches. Only some rows state a clone size, as once, few, many or a class for expanded clones.

few,14,TRBJ2-1,TRBD2,TRBV24-1,CATSDGQLAGRQFF,TGTGCCACCAGTGATGGCCAACTAGCGGGCAGGCAGTTCTTC
-,14,TRBJ2-1,-,TRBV20-1,CSARVGGPAGEQFF,TGCAGTGCTAGGGTAGGCGGTCCGGCGGGTGAGCAGTTCTTC
-,15,TRBJ2-2,TRBD2,TRBV12-3/TRBV12-4,CASSRTSGASGELFF,TGTGCCAGCAGTCGGACTAGCGGAGCATCCGGGGAGCTGTTTTTT
-,14,TRBJ2-3,-,TRBV4-3,CASSQGPGLDTQYF,TGCGCCAGCAGCCAAGGTCCGGGTTTAGATACGCAGTATTTT
-,17,TRBJ2-1,TRBD2,TRBV24-1,CATSDPPVAGAWNEQFF,TGTGCCACCAGTGATCCTCCCGTAGCGGGAGCTTGGAATGAGCAGTTCTTC
-,13,TRBJ1-2,-,TRBV30,CAWGIGGFVGYTF,TGTGCCTGGGGCATTGGGGGATTCGTCGGCTACACCTTC
few,15,TRBJ1-3,-,TRBV20-1,CSARTDTPRGNTIYF,TGCAGTGCTAGAACAGATACCCCTCGGGGAAACACCATATATTTT
-,14,TRBJ1-1,-,TRBV30,CAWAQGGGYTEAFF,TGTGCCTGGGCCCAGGGAGGTGGTTACACTGAAGCTTTCTTT
few,16,TRBJ2-2,-,TRBV4-2,CASSQPRDTHTGELFF,TGTGCCAGCAGCCAACCCCGGGACACCCACACCGGGGAGCTGTTTTTT
-,14,TRBJ2-1,TRBD2,TRBV5-6,CASSLELAGGEQFF,TGTGCCAGCAGCTTGGAACTAGCGGGAGGAGAGCAGTTCTTC
-,13,TRBJ2-3,-,TRBV6-6,CASSYLTTDTQYF,TGTGCCAGCAGTTACCTCACCACAGATACGCAGTATTTT
-,15,TRBJ1-2,-,TRBV12-3/TRBV12-4,CASSLRRASNYGYTF,TGTGCCAGCAGTTTAAGGAGGGCCTCGAACTATGGCTACACCTTC
-,14,TRBJ1-6,-,TRBV10-2,CATTVGQNNSPLHF,TGCGCCACCACAGTCGGGCAGAATAATTCACCCCTCCACTTT
few,13,TRBJ2-2,-,TRBV28,CASSITNTGELFF,TGTGCCAGCAGTATAACGAACACCGGGGAGCTGTTTTTT
few,15,TRBJ2-3,TRBD2,TRBV6-1,CASRVLGLAGDTQYF,TGTGCCAGCAGAGTTCTGGGACTAGCGGGGGATACGCAGTATTTT
-,14,TRBJ2-1,TRBD2,TRBV20-1,CSAGQSGRTNEQFF,TGCAGTGCTGGCCAAAGCGGGAGGACCAATGAGCAGTTCTTC
few,14,TRBJ2-7,TRBD1,TRBV20-1,CSAYPGQGPNEQYF,TGCAGTGCTTATCCGGGACAGGGACCCAACGAGCAGTACTTC
few,14,TRBJ1-1,-,TRBV20-1,CSAIAFSMNTEAFF,TGCAGTGCTATCGCCTTTTCCATGAACACTGAAGCTTTCTTT
few,16,TRBJ1-1,-,TRBV27,CASSPEGQKRDTEAFF,TGTGCCAGCAGTCCCGAGGGACAAAAAAGGGACACTGAAGCTTTCTTT
few,15,TRBJ2-3,-,TRBV7-9,CASSLAGVPRNTQYF,TGTGCCAGCAGCTTAGCGGGGGTCCCCCGAAATACGCAGTATTTT
-,13,TRBJ1-2,-,TRBV27,CASSFSAGDGYTF,TGTGCCAGCAGTTTTTCGGCAGGGGACGGCTACACCTTC
-,13,TRBJ1-1,-,TRBV14,CASSQGHLMEAFF,TGTGCCAGCAGCCAAGGACACTTGATGGAAGCTTTCTTT
-,14,TRBJ1-3,-,TRBV14,CASSQDMTRNTIYF,TGTGCCAGCAGCCAAGATATGACCCGAAACACCATATATTTT
-,13,TRBJ1-2,-,TRBV12-3/TRBV12-4,CASSFFQGYGYTF,TGTGCCAGCAGTTTCTTCCAAGGGTATGGCTACACCTTC
few,13,TRBJ1-4,-,TRBV29-1,CSVGISGNEKLFF,TGCAGCGTTGGGATTTCAGGAAATGAAAAACTGTTTTTT
once,12,TRBJ2-1,-,TRBV5-1,CASRGMGNEQFF,TGCGCCAGCAGAGGAATGGGGAATGAGCAGTTCTTC
-,15,TRBJ2-1,TRBD2,TRBV11-3,CASSLNPGGNNEQFF,TGTGCCAGCAGCTTAAATCCGGGAGGGAACAATGAGCAGTTCTTC
-,14,TRBJ1-2,-,TRBV12-3/TRBV12-4,CASSVSTRAGGYTF,TGTGCCAGCAGTGTTAGTACCAGGGCTGGAGGCTACACCTTC
-,17,TRBJ1-5,-,TRBV7-6,CASSLGRRISGNQPQHF,TGTGCCAGCAGCTTAGGTCGACGGATTAGTGGCAATCAGCCCCAGCATTTT
-,14,TRBJ2-3,-,TRBV7-2,CAAGASGWLGTQYF,TGTGCCGCGGGGGCGAGCGGTTGGCTCGGTACGCAGTATTTT
few,16,TRBJ1-6,-,TRBV6-5,CASRLTRQAGSSPLHF,TGTGCCAGCAGGCTAACCCGACAGGCGGGGAGTTCACCCCTCCACTTT
-,17,TRBJ1-6,-,TRBV18,CASSPVDGTDHNSPLHF,TGTGCCAGCTCACCAGTGGATGGGACGGACCATAATTCACCCCTCCACTTT
few,15,TRBJ1-5,TRBD1,TRBV5-1,CASSLTTGVDQPQHF,TGCGCCAGCAGCTTAACGACAGGGGTGGATCAGCCCCAGCATTTT
-,12,TRBJ2-3,-,TRBV29-1,CSVEGVTDTQYF,TGCAGCGTTGAGGGGGTCACAGATACGCAGTATTTT
few,16,TRBJ2-5,TRBD2,TRBV29-1,CSVPRTSGRFMETQYF,TGCAGCGTTCCGAGGACTAGCGGGAGATTCATGGAGACCCAGTACTTC
few,14,TRBJ2-7,TRBD2,TRBV29-1,CSVESSGASYEQYF,TGCAGCGTTGAGTCTAGCGGGGCTTCCTACGAGCAGTACTTC
-,11,TRBJ2-4,-,TRBV12-3/TRBV12-4,CATIDQNIQYF,TGTGCCACCATCGATCAGAACATTCAGTACTTC
-,13,TRBJ1-5,-,TRBV5-1,CASSSRSDQPQHF,TGCGCCAGCAGCTCGAGGAGCGATCAGCCCCAGCATTTT
few,12,TRBJ2-5,-,TRBV20-1,CSAWTGQETQYF,TGCAGTGCATGGACGGGACAAGAGACCCAGTACTTC
once,15,TRBJ2-3,-,TRBV30,CAWSVGGLVADTQYF,TGTGCCTGGAGTGTTGGCGGGTTAGTCGCAGATACGCAGTATTTT
-,15,TRBJ1-5,-,TRBV30,CAWSVLGGAAQPQHF,TGTGCCTGGAGTGTACTGGGGGGGGCCGCTCAGCCCCAGCATTTT
-,11,TRBJ2-5,-,TRBV2,CASDGQETQYF,TGTGCCAGCGATGGTCAAGAGACCCAGTACTTC
-,15,TRBJ1-5,-,TRBV6-2/TRBV6-3,CASSRMRDSNQPQHF,TGTGCCAGCAGCCGTATGCGGGACAGCAATCAGCCCCAGCATTTT
many,14,TRBJ1-4,-,TRBV6-5,CASSYSWDGEKLFF,TGTGCCAGCAGTTACTCATGGGACGGTGAAAAACTGTTTTTT
-,13,TRBJ2-3,-,TRBV5-1,CASSEGWTDTQYF,TGCGCCAGCAGCGAGGGTTGGACAGATACGCAGTATTTT
-,15,TRBJ1-1,-,TRBV7-8,CASSLARAGNTEAFF,TGTGCCAGCAGCTTAGCCCGAGCAGGGAACACTGAAGCTTTCTTT
few,13,TRBJ1-5,-,TRBV29-1,CSVLWTADQPQHF,TGCAGCGTTCTCTGGACAGCCGATCAGCCCCAGCATTTT
-,15,TRBJ2-1,TRBD1,TRBV4-3,CASSRQGASYNEQFF,TGCGCCAGCAGCCGACAGGGGGCCTCCTACAATGAGCAGTTCTTC
few,14,TRBJ2-1,-,TRBV20-1,CSATGTVLRVEQFF,TGCAGTGCTACCGGGACCGTCCTTAGGGTGGAGCAGTTCTTC
-,15,TRBJ2-5,TRBD2,TRBV7-2,CASNPSGRAPETQYF,TGTGCCAGCAACCCAAGCGGGAGGGCCCCAGAGACCCAGTACTTC
-,12,TRBJ1-2,-,TRBV18,CASSPAPEGYTF,TGTGCCAGCTCACCGGCTCCAGAGGGCTACACCTTC
-,14,TRBJ1-1,TRBD1,TRBV20-1,CSALGQAVNTEAFF,TGCAGTGCTCTTGGACAGGCGGTGAACACTGAAGCTTTCTTT
few,15,TRBJ2-1,-,TRBV15,CATSRDPWAGWEQFF,TGTGCCACCAGCAGAGATCCTTGGGCAGGGTGGGAACAGTTCTTC
many,13,TRBJ1-1,TRBD1,TRBV25-1,CASQRQGGIEAFF,TGTGCCAGTCAGCGACAGGGAGGGATTGAAGCTTTCTTT
-,15,TRBJ2-3,-,TRBV20-1,CSARDVRLGTDTQYF,TGCAGTGCTAGAGATGTAAGGTTGGGCACAGATACGCAGTATTTT
-,16,TRBJ1-2,TRBD1,TRBV7-6,CASSNSRQGSNYGYTF,TGTGCCAGCAGCAACTCTAGACAGGGTTCTAACTATGGCTACACCTTC
-,14,TRBJ2-1,TRBD1,TRBV9,CASSPEDRRDEQFF,TGTGCCAGCAGCCCCGAGGACAGGCGGGATGAGCAGTTCTTC